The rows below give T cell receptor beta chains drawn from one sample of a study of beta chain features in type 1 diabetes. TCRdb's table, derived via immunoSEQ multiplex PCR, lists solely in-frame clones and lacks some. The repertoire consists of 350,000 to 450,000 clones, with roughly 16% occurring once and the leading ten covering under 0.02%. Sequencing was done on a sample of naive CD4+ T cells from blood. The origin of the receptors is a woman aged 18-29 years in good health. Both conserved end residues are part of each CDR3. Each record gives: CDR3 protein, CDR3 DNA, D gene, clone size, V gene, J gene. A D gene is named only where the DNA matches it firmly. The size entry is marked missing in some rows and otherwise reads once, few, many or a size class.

cdr3_aa: CATSRDFGGNEQFF
cdr3_nt: TGTGCCACCAGCAGAGATTTTGGAGGTAATGAGCAGTTCTTC
d_call: .
clone_size: .
v_call: TRBV15
j_call: TRBJ2-1

cdr3_aa: CASSYPRTGGTGELFF
cdr3_nt: TGTGCCAGCAGTTACCCGAGGACAGGGGGAACCGGGGAGCTGTTTTTT
d_call: TRBD1
clone_size: .
v_call: TRBV6-5
j_call: TRBJ2-2

cdr3_aa: CSVEWGAGDTIYF
cdr3_nt: TGCAGCGTTGAATGGGGTGCGGGGGACACCATATATTTT
d_call: .
clone_size: few
v_call: TRBV29-1
j_call: TRBJ1-3

cdr3_aa: CSALAAHEQYF
cdr3_nt: TGCAGTGCTCTAGCGGCCCACGAGCAGTACTTC
d_call: TRBD2
clone_size: .
v_call: TRBV20-1
j_call: TRBJ2-7

cdr3_aa: CSVDDRGNRETQYF
cdr3_nt: TGCAGCGTTGATGACAGGGGAAATCGGGAGACCCAGTACTTC
d_call: TRBD1
clone_size: .
v_call: TRBV29-1
j_call: TRBJ2-5

cdr3_aa: CASSTQPGQGNIQYF
cdr3_nt: TGTGCCAGCTCAACGCAACCGGGACAGGGGAACATTCAGTACTTC
d_call: TRBD1
clone_size: .
v_call: TRBV18
j_call: TRBJ2-4

cdr3_aa: CASSLGRQNEQFF
cdr3_nt: TGTGCCAGCAGCTTAGGGAGACAGAATGAGCAGTTCTTC
d_call: .
clone_size: .
v_call: TRBV11-2
j_call: TRBJ2-1

cdr3_aa: CASSERGAGSGGNEQFF
cdr3_nt: TGTGCCAGCAGTGAGCGTGGTGCGGGGAGTGGAGGGAATGAGCAGTTCTTC
d_call: .
clone_size: .
v_call: TRBV2
j_call: TRBJ2-1

cdr3_aa: CASSLVGGQNYGYTF
cdr3_nt: TGTGCCAGCAGCTTAGTTGGGGGACAGAACTATGGCTACACCTTC
d_call: TRBD1
clone_size: .
v_call: TRBV7-2
j_call: TRBJ1-2

cdr3_aa: CASSFRQVIDTEAFF
cdr3_nt: TGTGCCAGCTCATTCAGACAGGTTATCGACACTGAAGCTTTCTTT
d_call: .
clone_size: .
v_call: TRBV18
j_call: TRBJ1-1

cdr3_aa: CASSLGHYGYTF
cdr3_nt: TGTGCCAGCAGTTTAGGCCACTATGGCTACACCTTC
d_call: .
clone_size: few
v_call: TRBV28
j_call: TRBJ1-2

cdr3_aa: CASMSTGELFF
cdr3_nt: TGTGCCAGTATGAGCACCGGGGAGCTGTTTTTT
d_call: .
clone_size: .
v_call: TRBV19
j_call: TRBJ2-2